This T cell receptor beta chain came from a study of cytomegalovirus exposure and HLA in healthy donors. General study findings and limits: Cytomegalovirus association was listed for around 170 TCR beta chains. In vitro confirmation showed three CMV-associated chains to be CMV antigen specific.

The data were produced by immunoSEQ multiplex PCR, yet TCRdb's version contains in-frame clones alone and is incomplete. This sample has 190,000 or so clones, with more than 65% found just once. The donors were in the approximately 120-subject validation cohort; that cohort was separate from the 666-subject first cohort. Trimming removed 0 bases at V and 0 bases at J, with 9 bases between. There are 15 residues in the CDR3. Per the germline V gene, CDR1 is LGHNA and CDR2 is YNFKEQ. A note on this clone: The antigen is unknown.

The chain employs TRBV4-2 and TRBJ2-7; D possibly corresponds to TRBD2 (5 bases). The specimen sequenced was PBMCs. The sequence came from a woman under 30 in good health and CMV-seropositive. In nucleotides, the CDR3 is TGTGCCAGCAGCCAAGAGGACTCCAGCTCCTACGAGCAGTACTTC. Translating gives CASSQEDSSSYEQYF.